These 2 T cell receptor beta chains were all obtained from the same sample, sequenced in a study of T cell changes during pregnancy in multiple sclerosis (dated by TCRdb to the late 2010s). Libraries were constructed by the immunoSEQ multiplex PCR assay. TCRdb limited this immuneACCESS table to in-frame rearrangements with V and J called. A share of clones is missing; checked studies link under half to unresolved V genes, and the rest is unexplained. The sample table contains tens of thousands of clones; only one count was recorded for about 92% of them. The top ten clonotypes cover 10% to 15% of the sample. The sequences come from CD8+ T cells from peripheral blood mononuclear cells, collected in the first trimester of pregnancy. These receptors all stem from a female donor with multiple sclerosis, enrolled in a pregnancy study.

This rearrangement joins TRBV5-1 to TRBJ1-5; D gene ambiguous. Germline V lookup: CDR1 SGHRS, CDR2 YFSETQ. This CDR3 contains 16 residues. V lost 4 bases to trimming and J lost 4 bases, with 18 bases between them. CDR3 nucleotides: TGCGCCAGCAGCCTATCCCCCGGCGGGCTAAATCAGCCCCAGCATTTT. Protein sequence: CASSLSPGGLNQPQHF.

The chain is built from TRBV27 and TRBJ2-3, with D maybe TRBD1 (5 bases). The CDR3 loop spans 16 amino acids. Germline-derived CDR1 and CDR2 are MNHEY and SMNVEV (reference sequence). V lost 3 bases, J lost 2 bases, and 15 bases lay in between. CDR3 bases: TGTGCCAGCAGTTTGGGGCCACCAAGCCCCACAGATACGCAGTATTTT. Its protein is CASSLGPPSPTDTQYF.